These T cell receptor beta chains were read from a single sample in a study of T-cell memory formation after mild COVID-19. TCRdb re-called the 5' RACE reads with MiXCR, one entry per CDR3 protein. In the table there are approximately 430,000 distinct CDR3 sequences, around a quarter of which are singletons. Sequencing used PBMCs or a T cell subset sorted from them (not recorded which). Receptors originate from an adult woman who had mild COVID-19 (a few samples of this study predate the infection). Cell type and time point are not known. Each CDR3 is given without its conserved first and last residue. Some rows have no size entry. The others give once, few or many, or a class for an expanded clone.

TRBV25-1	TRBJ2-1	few	ASSYQGHEQF
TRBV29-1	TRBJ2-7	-	SVVALTGAYEQY
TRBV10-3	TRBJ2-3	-	AISTNREELDTQY
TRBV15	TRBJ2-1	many	ATSRPRTGAHEQF
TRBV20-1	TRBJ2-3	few	SALGQGGSSDTQY
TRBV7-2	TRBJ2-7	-	ASNLLAGVGEQY
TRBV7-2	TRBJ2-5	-	ASSPMGAVETQY
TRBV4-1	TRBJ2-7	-	ASSQDEGSYEQY
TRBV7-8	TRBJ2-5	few	ASSFLRAQETQY
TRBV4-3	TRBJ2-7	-	ASSQLYRDSSYEQY
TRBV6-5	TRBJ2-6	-	ASGSRQGRANVLT
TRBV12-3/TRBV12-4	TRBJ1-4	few	ASSLVPGEKLF
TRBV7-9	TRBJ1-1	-	ASSRSGTEAF
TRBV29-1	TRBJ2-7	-	SVCLGAGAYEQY
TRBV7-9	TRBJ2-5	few	ASSFFSGGHKETQY
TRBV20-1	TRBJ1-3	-	SARDSQGGPGNTIY
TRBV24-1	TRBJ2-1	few	ATSDLAAYNEQF
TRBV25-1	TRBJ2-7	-	ASSEYNGPSYEQY
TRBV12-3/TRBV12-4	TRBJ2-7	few	ASSLVPSGSPHEQY
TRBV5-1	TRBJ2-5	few	ASSLGDRVGETQY
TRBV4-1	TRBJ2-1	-	ASSPTSGSLNEQF
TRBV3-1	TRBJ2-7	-	ASSLRDRATK
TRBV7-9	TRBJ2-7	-	ASSFSGNSYEQY
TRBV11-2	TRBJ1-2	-	ASSLAGQGAHGYT
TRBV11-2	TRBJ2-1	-	ASSLVELAGQTQF
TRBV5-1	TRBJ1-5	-	ASSVGTIGNQPQH
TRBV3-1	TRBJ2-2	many	ASSPLGTGELF
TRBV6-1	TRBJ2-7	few	ASSEAPQDYEQY
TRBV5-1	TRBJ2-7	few	ASSPWGQDSYEQY
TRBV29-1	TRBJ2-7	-	SVALAGGGYEQY
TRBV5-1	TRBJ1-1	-	ASSLEGVSEAF
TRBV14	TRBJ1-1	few	ASSRRGWTEAF
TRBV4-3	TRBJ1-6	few	ASSQDTAYNSPLH
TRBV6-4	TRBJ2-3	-	ASSEQAGETDTQY
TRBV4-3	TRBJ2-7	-	ASSQDKGLSYEQY
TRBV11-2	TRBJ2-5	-	ASSPGLAGASTETQY
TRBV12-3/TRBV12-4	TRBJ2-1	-	ASSSQGDEQF
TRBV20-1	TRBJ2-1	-	SASGIAGAHEQF
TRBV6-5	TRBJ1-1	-	ASRPRGRGEAF
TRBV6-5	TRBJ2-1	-	ASSYGGRRSYNEQF
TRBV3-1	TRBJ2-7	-	ASSQGRLAPMNEQY
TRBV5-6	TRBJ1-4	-	ASSPPETGTNEKLF
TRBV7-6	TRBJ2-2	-	ASSLRLHSPTGELF
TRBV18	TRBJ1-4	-	ASSPPAIEKLF
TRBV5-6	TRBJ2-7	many	ASSLNQGAEQY
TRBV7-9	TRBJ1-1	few	ASSFQGGETEAF
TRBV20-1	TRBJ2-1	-	SARGLAGEISQQF
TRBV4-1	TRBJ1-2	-	ASSQARGQNGYT
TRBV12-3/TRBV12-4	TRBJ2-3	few	ASSPPGGGADTQY
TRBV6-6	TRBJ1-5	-	ASSYVRGQGGNQPQH
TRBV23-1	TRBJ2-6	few	ASSQSYLRSGANVLT
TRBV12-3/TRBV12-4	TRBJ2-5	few	ASSPARGYTN
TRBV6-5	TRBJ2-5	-	ASSYPPGQGARTETQY
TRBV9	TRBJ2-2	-	ASSVGGRTGGNTGELF
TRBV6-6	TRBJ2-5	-	ASSYPQGAWETQY
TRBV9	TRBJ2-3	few	ASSSGTSPSDTQY
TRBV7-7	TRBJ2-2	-	ASSGTTNTGELF
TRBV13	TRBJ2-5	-	ASSLGLAGAQQETQY
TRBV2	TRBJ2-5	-	ASSQQTGGGETQY